This TCR beta chain was identified in a study of monozygotic twins with inflammatory bowel disease. The CDR3 contains 12 residues. TCRdb reprocessed the 5' RACE reads and keeps a single row for each CDR3 protein, giving no DNA. Recorded for this sample: some 170,000 distinct CDR3 sequences. The chain has TRBV12-3 or TRBV12-4 and TRBJ2-7. This TCR came from a human donor with ulcerative colitis or Crohn's disease, or a healthy co-twin of an affected twin (not recorded which). The sequencing sample was made of blood. CDR3 amino acids: CASSRGLDEQYF.